Included here is one TCR beta chain sequence, with context. Using immunoSEQ multiplex PCR, the repertoire was profiled, and TCRdb retains in-frame clones only, with some absent. The data hold around 100,000 clones, with over 95% observed a single time. V lost 0 bases, J lost 8 bases, and 8 bases lay in between. This CDR3 contains 13 residues. This entry is derived from a study of technical replicates of blood from several donors. This TCR was recovered from a human donor in good health. This sequence joins TRBV5-3 and TRBJ1-4; no firm D call. TRBV5-3 is assigned to the ORF class and has an uncertain function. The material sequenced was T cells isolated from PBMCs. The CDR3, as DNA: TGTGCCAGAAGCTTGGGAGGGAGGGAAAAACTGTTTTTT. Translated: CARSLGGREKLFF.